The 11 T cell receptor beta chains listed next were all sequenced from one sample in a study of blood T cells in healthy people across ages. Through a sample-barcoded 5' primer and a J-beta primer mix, a second PCR was run for about 6 to 11 cycles. One entry per CDR3 protein, called by TCRdb with MiXCR from the 5' RACE reads. The data hold roughly 1,500,000 distinct CDR3 sequences, with roughly 40% observed a single time. Source material: blood. The source is a woman aged 18-35 years in good health.

This clonotype was detected only a few times. This rearrangement joins TRBV28 to TRBJ2-5; 13 nucleotides agree with TRBD2. Germline V gene data show CDR1 as MDHEN and CDR2 as SYDVKM. The J segment lost 3 bases and the V segment lost 3 bases, leaving 4 bases of the junction unmatched. The CDR3 runs 16 residues. The CDR3, as DNA: TGTGCCAGCAGTTTCGGACTAGCGGGGGCTAAAGAGACCCAGTACTTC. It translates to CASSFGLAGAKETQYF. Using reference TRBV28 and TRBJ2-5 for the parts outside the CDR3, the full variable domain is DVKVTQSSRYLVKRTGEKVFLECVQDMDHENMFWYRQDPGLGLRLIYFSYDVKMKEKGDIPEGYSVSREKKERFSLILESASTNQTSMYLCASSFGLAGAKETQYFGPGTRLLVL.

This clonotype was recorded a few times. DNA of the CDR3: TGTGCCAGCAGTACCCTGGGGGATATCTACGAGCAGTACTTC. It codes for CASSTLGDIYEQYF. This chain links TRBV6-5 with TRBJ2-7, with D possibly called TRBD1 or TRBD2 (5 bases each). Trimming cost V 5 bases and J 3 bases, with 14 bases left between them. CDR1 and CDR2 (germline): MNHEY, SVGAGI. CDR3 length: 14 residues.

This chain links TRBV4-1 with TRBJ2-3, with 8 bases matching TRBD2. CDR3 length equals 18 residues. The germline gives CDR1 MGHRA, CDR2 YSYEKL. The J segment lost 5 bases and the V segment lost 0 bases, leaving 13 bases of the junction unmatched. Here the CDR3 reads CASSQDRLPGGGIDTQYF. The DNA for the CDR3 is TGCGCCAGCAGCCAAGATCGCCTTCCCGGGGGGGGCATAGATACGCAGTATTTT.

The chain employs TRBV2 and TRBJ2-4, with D perhaps TRBD2 (6 bases). CDR3 length: 13 amino acids. Germline values: CDR1 SNHLY, CDR2 FYNNEI. Deletions cut 4 bases from V and 13 bases from J, with 17 bases between. This CDR3 reads CASSVEGMGEQYF. The CDR3 DNA is TGTGCCAGCAGTGTGGAGGGAATGGGGGAGCAGTACTTC.

V gene TRBV4-1 combines with J gene TRBJ2-7; 8 positions agree with TRBD2. Germline V gives CDR1 MGHRA, CDR2 YSYEKL. V lost 3 bases to trimming and J lost 4 bases; unmatched junction nucleotides: 11. The CDR3 covers 16 residues. CDR3 in DNA: TGCGCCAGCAGCCAGGTGGGACGAGCGGGAGTGTACGAGCAGTACTTC. Encoded protein: CASSQVGRAGVYEQYF.

The rearrangement joins TRBV6-5 to TRBJ2-1; 7 bases fit TRBD2. The J call may be incorrect, as the DNA end agrees better with TRBJ2-7. In germline, CDR1 is MNHEY, CDR2 SVGAGI. This CDR3 is 14 amino acids long. The CDR3 is CASGGDLGDYEQYF. As DNA, the CDR3 is TGTGCCAGCGGGGGGGATTTAGGGGACTACGAGCAGTACTTC.

This clonotype has only a few counts. CDR3 in DNA: TGTGCCAGCAGCTGGACTAGCGGGGGAGGAGAGACCCAGTACTTC. This encodes CASSWTSGGGETQYF. This rearrangement joins TRBV7-2 to TRBJ2-5; TRBD2 agrees at 13 bases. There are 15 residues in the CDR3. V gave up 4 bases and J gave up 4 bases; unmatched junction bases: 3. Germline CDR1 is SGHTA and CDR2 is FQGNSA.

This chain uses TRBV5-5 with TRBJ2-3; TRBD2 might be the D (5 bases). The V gene lost 1 base and the J gene lost 3 bases, with 15 bases spanning the gap. CDR1 SGHKS and CDR2 YYEKEE come from the germline V gene (reference sequence). The CDR3 is 16 residues long. CDR3 loop: CASSLPARATTDTQYF. For the CDR3, the DNA is TGTGCCAGCAGCTTGCCAGCGCGGGCCACGACAGATACGCAGTATTTT. The whole variable domain, remainder taken from reference TRBV5-5 and TRBJ2-3, is DAGVTQSPTHLIKTRGQQVTLRCSPISGHKSVSWYQQVLGQGPQFIFQYYEKEERGRGNFPDRFSARQFPNYSSELNVNALLLGDSALYLCASSLPARATTDTQYFGPGTRLTVL.

This sequence joins TRBV5-1 and TRBJ2-7; the match to TRBD1 covers 7 bases. The CDR3 contains 17 residues. After removal of 4 bases from V and 0 bases from J, the junction contained 13 bases not matched to a gene. Germline V lookup: CDR1 SGHRS, CDR2 YFSETQ. DNA of the CDR3: TGCGCCAGCAGCAAATCACCAGGGGGAACGATCTCCTACGAGCAGTACTTC. Protein: CASSKSPGGTISYEQYF.

This clonotype was observed a few times. The CDR3, as DNA: TGCAGTGCTAGGGACTATGCTGGGCAGAATGGCTACACCTTC. Protein sequence: CSARDYAGQNGYTF. The genes are TRBV20-1 and TRBJ1-2; D gene uncertain. This CDR3 has 14 residues. V lost 3 bases and J 6 bases, leaving 17 bases between the germline ends. Germline CDR1 reads DFQATT; CDR2 reads SNEGSKA (reference sequence).

J is TRBJ2-7 and V is TRBV6-1, with 7 bases aligning to TRBD1. The J call may not be correct, given that the DNA end is closer to TRBJ2-4. The germline gives CDR1 MNHNS, CDR2 SASEGT. CDR3 length: 15 residues. CDR3 in amino acids: CASSGGTEGRNIQYF. DNA of the CDR3: TGTGCCAGCAGTGGGGGGACAGAGGGCAGAAACATTCAGTACTTC.